This is a list of T cell receptor beta chains from one sample in a study of blood T cell repertoires in COVID-19. The table came from immunoSEQ multiplex PCR; TCRdb's copy has only in-frame clones and leaves some out. Here the sample spans fewer than 55,000 clones, 84% being singletons. The sequencing input was peripheral blood. These receptors were obtained from a man aged 45-60 years with acute or convalescent COVID-19. Each CDR3 is given with its conserved first and last residue. D genes are given only for firm matches. The size entry is marked missing in some rows and otherwise reads once, few, many or a size class.

TGTGCCAGTAGTAACAGGGGGATGTACCAAGAGACCCAGTACTTC	CASSNRGMYQETQYF	TRBJ2-5	TRBV19	TRBD1	once
TGTGCCAGCAGCCTCGGGACTGGGAGCACAGATACGCAGTATTTT	CASSLGTGSTDTQYF	TRBJ2-3	TRBV6-5	-	-
TGTGCCAGCAGCTTAGGGTCAGGGGTTGGGTACGAGCAGTACTTC	CASSLGSGVGYEQYF	TRBJ2-7	TRBV7-2	-	-
TGTGCCAGCAGCCCCCGGACAGACTATGGCTACACCTTC	CASSPRTDYGYTF	TRBJ1-2	TRBV9	-	once
TGTGCCAGCAGCCCCGGGGACAGCGTAGACTATGGCTACACCTTC	CASSPGDSVDYGYTF	TRBJ1-2	TRBV5-8	TRBD1	-
TGTGCCACCAGCAAAGCCAGGGGAGGGACGCAGTATTTT	CATSKARGGTQYF	TRBJ2-3	TRBV15	-	-
TGTGCCAGCCTGGGGGGAACAGCGCAAAACGTCTACAATGAGCAGTTCTTC	CASLGGTAQNVYNEQFF	TRBJ2-1	TRBV28	-	-
TGTGCCAGTAGTACCACAGGGAACACTGAAGCTTTCTTT	CASSTTGNTEAFF	TRBJ1-1	TRBV19	-	-
TGTGCCAGCAGCTTTCCATGGGACAGGGCGGCTAGGGATGAGCAGTTCTTC	CASSFPWDRAARDEQFF	TRBJ2-1	TRBV11-2	TRBD1	-
TGTGCCAGCAGTGGCCGGGACAGGGGGGTAAGGCCCCAGCATTTT	CASSGRDRGVRPQHF	TRBJ1-5	TRBV6-2/TRBV6-3	TRBD1	-
TGTGCCAGCAGATTAGGTCCGGAGACCGGGGAGCTGTTTTTT	CASRLGPETGELFF	TRBJ2-2	TRBV7-2	-	-
TGTGCCAGCAGCACGAGACAGGGGCCCCAAGAGACCCAGTACTTC	CASSTRQGPQETQYF	TRBJ2-5	TRBV11-3	TRBD1	-
TGTGCCAGCAGCGTAAAAGGGGGAGCAAATCAGCCCCAGCATTTT	CASSVKGGANQPQHF	TRBJ1-5	TRBV9	-	few
TGTGCCAGCAGTTACGAGACACACAGCTCCTACAATGAGCAGTTCTTC	CASSYETHSSYNEQFF	TRBJ2-1	TRBV6-5	-	-
TGTGCCAGCACCCCAGGGGGAAGAGATGGCTACACCTTC	CASTPGGRDGYTF	TRBJ1-2	TRBV28	TRBD1	-
TGTGCCTGGAGCACCGGGACAGTGAATGAAAAACTGTTTTTT	CAWSTGTVNEKLFF	TRBJ1-4	TRBV30	TRBD1	-
TGCGCCAGCAGCTTGGGCCAGGGTCGTGACGAGCAGTACTTC	CASSLGQGRDEQYF	TRBJ2-7	TRBV5-1	-	-
TGTGCCAGTAGTACGTTAGACAGGCGAAGCAATCAGCCCCAGCATTTT	CASSTLDRRSNQPQHF	TRBJ1-5	TRBV19	-	-
TGTGCCAGCAGCCCGTACAGGGGAAGAGAGCACGAGCAGTACTTC	CASSPYRGREHEQYF	TRBJ2-7	TRBV7-9	TRBD1	once
TGTGCCAGCAGCCCCGGGACAGGGGCTAGCTCCTATAATTCACCCCTCCACTTT	CASSPGTGASSYNSPLHF	TRBJ1-6	TRBV5-5	TRBD1	-
TGTGCCACCAGTGGTGGACAGGGAGACAATCAGCCCCAGCATTTT	CATSGGQGDNQPQHF	TRBJ1-5	TRBV24-1	TRBD1	few
TGTGCCAGCAGCTTAGAAAACGGCGGCGGCTACACCTTC	CASSLENGGGYTF	TRBJ1-2	TRBV7-9	-	-
TGTGCCAGCAGTGAACGGGGAGCGGGAGGTAACAATGAGCAGTTCTTC	CASSERGAGGNNEQFF	TRBJ2-1	TRBV25-1	TRBD2	-
TGTGCCAGCAGCCTCGGGACAAATGGCTACACCTTC	CASSLGTNGYTF	TRBJ1-2	TRBV6-5	-	-
TGTGCCAGCAGTCCGACAGAGATTAGTGGCTACACCTTC	CASSPTEISGYTF	TRBJ1-2	TRBV6-2/TRBV6-3	-	-
TGTGCCAGCAGTTTACAGGGGGCTGATCAGCCCCAGCATTTT	CASSLQGADQPQHF	TRBJ1-5	TRBV6-5	TRBD1	-
TGTGCCAGTCTTGGAGGGTATGAGCAGTTCTTC	CASLGGYEQFF	TRBJ2-1	TRBV12-3/TRBV12-4	-	-
TGTGCCAGCAGCCCGGACAGGAGAGGAAATCAGCCCCAGCATTTT	CASSPDRRGNQPQHF	TRBJ1-5	TRBV5-8	TRBD1	-
TGTGCCAGCCCAGCCGGGACTAGCAATGAGCAGTTCTTC	CASPAGTSNEQFF	TRBJ2-1	TRBV2	TRBD2	-
TGTGCCACCAGCAGCCCCCCCACAGGGTTATTGGGTGCCAACGTCCTGACTTTC	CATSSPPTGLLGANVLTF	TRBJ2-6	TRBV15	-	-
TGTGCCAGCAGGCTGGACAGGAGCTCCTATAATTCACCCCTCCACTTT	CASRLDRSSYNSPLHF	TRBJ1-6	TRBV2	TRBD1	-
TGTGCCAGCAGCAAAGGGGACAGGGAACCCTATAATTCACCCCTCCACTTT	CASSKGDREPYNSPLHF	TRBJ1-6	TRBV21-1	-	-
TGTGCCACAGGGGACGGAAGCTCCTATAATTCACCCCTCCACTTT	CATGDGSSYNSPLHF	TRBJ1-6	TRBV30	TRBD1	-
TGTGCCAGCAGCCAAGCCCTACAGGGGCCGGGGACTGAAGCTTTCTTT	CASSQALQGPGTEAFF	TRBJ1-1	TRBV3-1/TRBV3-2	TRBD1	-
TGTGCCAGCACCTACAGGGGGGGTTCCTACGAGCAGTACTTC	CASTYRGGSYEQYF	TRBJ2-7	TRBV6-5	-	-
TGTGCCAGCAGCCAAGAGTTACAGGGTGCAACTAATGAAAAACTGTTTTTT	CASSQELQGATNEKLFF	TRBJ1-4	TRBV3-1/TRBV3-2	-	-
TGTGCCAGCAGTCGTCTCGTCCAGGCCAGCAATCAGCCCCAGCATTTT	CASSRLVQASNQPQHF	TRBJ1-5	TRBV6-2/TRBV6-3	-	-
TGTGCCAGCAGTTTTCTCGACCTAGCGGTGGTAGAGACCCAGTACTTC	CASSFLDLAVVETQYF	TRBJ2-5	TRBV28	TRBD2	-
TGTGCCAGCAGCTACGGGAGGCAGGGGCCTACCTACGAGCAGTACTTC	CASSYGRQGPTYEQYF	TRBJ2-7	TRBV7-2	-	-
TGTGCCAGCAGCCGCGTGGCAGGGGAGAAGGATGGCTACACCTTC	CASSRVAGEKDGYTF	TRBJ1-2	TRBV5-4	-	few
TGTGCCTGGAGTGTACAGAAAAACATTCAGTACTTC	CAWSVQKNIQYF	TRBJ2-4	TRBV30	-	-
TGTGCCAGCAGCTCGCCGGTCGGGAGCCGATTACCCCTCCACTTT	CASSSPVGSRLPLHF	TRBJ1-6	TRBV3-1/TRBV3-2	-	-
TGCGCCAGCAGCCAAGATATGGGACACCCCAATGAGCAGTTCTTC	CASSQDMGHPNEQFF	TRBJ2-1	TRBV4-1	-	-
TGCGCCAGCAGCCGAGGGACTACTAATGAAAAACTGTTTTTT	CASSRGTTNEKLFF	TRBJ1-4	TRBV5-1	-	few
TGTGCCAGCAGCTTCGCGGGGGGACCCTACCTAACAGATACGCAGTATTTT	CASSFAGGPYLTDTQYF	TRBJ2-3	TRBV5-8	TRBD2	-
TGTGCCAGCAGCTCTGGACAGGGGGGGAGTAATCAGCCCCAGCATTTT	CASSSGQGGSNQPQHF	TRBJ1-5	TRBV7-8	TRBD1	-
TGTGCCACCAGTGACCGCCGACAGAATCAGCCCCAGCATTTT	CATSDRRQNQPQHF	TRBJ1-5	TRBV24-1	-	-
TGTGCCAGCACCCTCCGGGGGTACCAAGAGACCCAGTACTTC	CASTLRGYQETQYF	TRBJ2-5	TRBV5-8	-	-
TGTGCCAGCAGTTCCTCGTCGCAGGGTATTTCACCCCTCCACTTT	CASSSSSQGISPLHF	TRBJ1-6	TRBV2	-	few
TGTGCCAGCAGTCCCCTCGGGCTCCGCGGGGGGATGGATGAGCAGTTCTTC	CASSPLGLRGGMDEQFF	TRBJ2-1	TRBV27	TRBD2	-
TGTGCCAGCAGCCATCAGGTTTCCTACGAGCAGTACTTC	CASSHQVSYEQYF	TRBJ2-7	TRBV7-9	-	-
TGTGCCAGCAGCTTAGGGGGCGAACAGCCCCAGCATTTT	CASSLGGEQPQHF	TRBJ1-5	TRBV5-4	TRBD1	-
TGTGCCAGTAGTATGGGAGCTGGGGCCAACGTCCTGACTTTC	CASSMGAGANVLTF	TRBJ2-6	TRBV19	-	-